These 13 T cell receptor beta chains originate from one sample sequenced in a study of control samples from healthy donors and cancer patients. Clones were read by immunoSEQ multiplex PCR, and TCRdb kept only the in-frame ones, dropping some. Among some 150,000 clones listed, roughly nine tenths were seen once. Specimen: blood. Receptors were obtained from a woman aged 30 to 39 in good health.

The chain recombines TRBV4-3 with TRBJ2-3; perhaps TRBD2 as D (5 bases). This CDR3 spans 15 amino acids. Germline CDR1 LGHNA, CDR2 YSLEER. Trimming took 3 bases from V and 2 from J, leaving 12 bases between them. This CDR3 is CASSHLLANTDTQYF. The CDR3 DNA is TGCGCCAGCAGCCACCTTCTAGCAAACACAGATACGCAGTATTTT.

The chain carries TRBV5-5 and TRBJ2-3, with TRBD2 matching 11 bases. The J segment lost 6 bases and the V segment lost 5 bases, leaving 5 bases of the junction unmatched. The CDR3 contains 14 residues. CDR1 is SGHKS, CDR2 YYEKEE, per germline (reference sequence). The chain's CDR3 is CASRGSSGGDTQYF. In nucleotides, the CDR3 is TGTGCCAGCAGAGGATCTAGCGGGGGGGATACGCAGTATTTT.

This rearrangement joins TRBV19 to TRBJ2-3, with D possibly TRBD1 on 6 matching bases. This CDR3 comprises 18 residues. From germline, CDR1 is LNHDA and CDR2 SQIVND (reference sequence). The V end was cut by 1 base, the J end by 1 base, with 18 bases between. DNA for the CDR3: TGTGCCAGTAGTATAGGCCTACAGGGACGGCTGGGCACAGATACGCAGTATTTT. The encoded protein is CASSIGLQGRLGTDTQYF.

The J gene is TRBJ1-2, the V gene TRBV18; 11 nucleotides agree with TRBD1. The CDR3 is made up of 15 amino acids. Germline values: CDR1 KGHSH, CDR2 LQKENI. Trimming cost V 1 base and J 5 bases; bases outside gene matches: 3. CDR3 in amino acids: CASSPRTGGGYGYTF. In nucleotides, the CDR3 is TGTGCCAGCTCACCACGGACAGGGGGCGGTTATGGCTACACCTTC. The full variable domain, with the rest looked up from reference TRBV18 and TRBJ1-2, is NAGVMQNPRHLVRRRGQEARLRCSPMKGHSHVYWYRQLPEEGLKFMVYLQKENIIDESGMPKERFSAEFPKEGPSILRIQQVVRGDSAAYFCASSPRTGGGYGYTFGSGTRLTVV.

The rearrangement uses TRBV4-1 and TRBJ2-3, with no clear D. The CDR3 runs to 12 residues. V lost 0 bases to trimming and J lost 6 bases, with 4 bases between them. In germline, CDR1 is MGHRA, CDR2 YSYEKL. The CDR3 coding sequence is TGCGCCAGCAGCCAAGATCGGGATACGCAGTATTTT. This sequence encodes CASSQDRDTQYF.

The chain employs TRBV6-1 and TRBJ1-2; D is undetermined. This CDR3 comprises 16 residues. V lost 0 bases to trimming and J lost 4 bases, with 15 bases between them. Germline V gene sequence: CDR1 MNHNS, CDR2 SASEGT. CDR3 protein: CASSEALGSPGYGYTF. CDR3 nucleotides: TGTGCCAGCAGTGAAGCGCTTGGCTCCCCGGGCTATGGCTACACCTTC.

The CDR3 DNA follows: TGTGCCAGCAGCCTGACTAGCGGGAGGGAGACCCAGTACTTC. Translation gives CASSLTSGRETQYF. The chain carries TRBV14 and TRBJ2-5, with 13 bases that match TRBD2. The V gene end was trimmed by 4 bases and the J gene end by 5 bases; junction bases not matched to a gene: 1. The CDR3 contains 14 residues. The V gene's germline CDR1 is SGHDN and CDR2 FVKESK. The full variable domain, in which reference TRBV14 and TRBJ2-5 provide the parts outside the CDR3, is EAGVTQFPSHSVIEKGQTVTLRCDPISGHDNLYWYRRVMGKEIKFLLHFVKESKQDESGMPNNRFLAERTGGTYSTLKVQPAELEDSGVYFCASSLTSGRETQYFGPGTRLLVL.

V usage is TRBV3-1 (or the pseudogene TRBV3-2) and J usage is TRBJ1-6; D gene unclear. CDR3 length: 15 amino acids. V was cut by 1 base and J by 7 bases, with 11 bases left in between. From germline, CDR1 is LGHDT and CDR2 YNNKEL (reference sequence). The DNA for the CDR3 is TGTGCCAGCAGCCAAGGTCGGGTCGGGAATTCACCCCTCCACTTT. This translates into CASSQGRVGNSPLHF.

The rearrangement links TRBV6-4 to TRBJ2-3, with 10 bases matching TRBD2. The CDR3 covers 15 residues. In germline, CDR1 is MRHNA, CDR2 SNTAGT. V shed 3 bases and J 2 bases; nucleotides not matched to a gene: 2. CDR3 loop: CASSEGLADTDTQYF. CDR3 sequence (DNA): TGTGCCAGCAGTGAAGGACTAGCGGACACAGATACGCAGTATTTT.

Remarks on this clone: Distinct nucleotide sequences in the sample also encode this CDR3. This chain joins TRBV7-2 and TRBJ2-3; TRBD2 might be the D (6 bases). The CDR3 has 14 residues. Germline CDR1 SGHTA, CDR2 FQGNSA. Trimming cost V 3 bases and J 2 bases, with 9 bases left between them. In DNA form, the CDR3 reads TGTGCCAGCAGCTTCGGGAGTTCCACAGATACGCAGTATTTT. This sequence encodes CASSFGSSTDTQYF. Full variable domain (rest looked up from reference TRBV7-2 and TRBJ2-3): GAGVSQSPSNKVTEKGKDVELRCDPISGHTALYWYRQSLGQGLEFLIYFQGNSAPDKSGLPSDRFSAERTGGSVSTLTIQRTQQEDSAVYLCASSFGSSTDTQYFGPGTRLTVL.

This chain uses TRBV4-1 with TRBJ1-2, with D possibly matching TRBD1 (5 bases). The CDR3 has 15 amino acids. The germline V and J ends were trimmed by 0 bases and 1 base, with 9 bases remaining between them. The germline gives CDR1 MGHRA, CDR2 YSYEKL. CDR3 protein: CASSQDRGVNYGYTF. The CDR3 DNA reads TGCGCCAGCAGCCAAGATCGGGGGGTTAACTATGGCTACACCTTC.

V is TRBV11-1 and J is TRBJ2-3; no firm D call. In germline, CDR1 is SGHAT, CDR2 FQDESV (reference sequence). Between the trimmed V and J ends, which lost 1 base and 5 bases, there was a span of 10 bases. This CDR3 has 14 amino acids. The CDR3 coding sequence is TGTGCCAGCAGCTTAGGACGGGCTGGAGATACGCAGTATTTT. The encoded protein is CASSLGRAGDTQYF.

This chain uses TRBV7-9 with TRBJ1-2; TRBD1 might be the D (6 bases). CDR1 is SEHNR and CDR2 is FQNEAQ in the germline V gene (reference sequence). The CDR3 has 14 residues. V gave up 5 bases and J gave up 4 bases, with 14 bases separating them. The CDR3 loop is CASSPSTGIYGYTF. DNA for the CDR3: TGTGCCAGCAGCCCGTCCACAGGGATCTATGGCTACACCTTC.